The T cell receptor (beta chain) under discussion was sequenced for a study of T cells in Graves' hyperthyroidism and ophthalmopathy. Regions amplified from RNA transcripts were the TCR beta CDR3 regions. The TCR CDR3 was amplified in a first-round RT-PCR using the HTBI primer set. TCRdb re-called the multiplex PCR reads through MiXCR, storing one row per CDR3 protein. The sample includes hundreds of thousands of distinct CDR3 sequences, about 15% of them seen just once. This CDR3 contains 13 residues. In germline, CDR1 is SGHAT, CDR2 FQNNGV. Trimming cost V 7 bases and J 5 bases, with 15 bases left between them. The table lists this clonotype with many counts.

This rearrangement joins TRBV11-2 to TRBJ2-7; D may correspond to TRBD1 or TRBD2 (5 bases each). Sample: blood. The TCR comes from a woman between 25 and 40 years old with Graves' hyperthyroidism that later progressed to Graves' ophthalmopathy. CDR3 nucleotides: TGTGCCAGCAAATCCGGGACCTGGGACGAGCAGTACTTC. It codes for CASKSGTWDEQYF.